Shown below are 23 T cell receptor beta chains from a single sample sequenced in a study of T cell responses to AZD1222 COVID-19 vaccine. The table came from immunoSEQ multiplex PCR; TCRdb's copy has only in-frame clones and leaves some out. The table has some 130,000 clones, 75% to 90% seen once. The sample was peripheral blood, taken on day 0 of AZD1222 vaccination. The receptors come from an adult in good health.

This clone was seen a handful of times. V and J are TRBV19 and TRBJ1-1, with 7 bases that match TRBD1. This CDR3 comprises 14 residues. V lost 10 bases, J lost 2 bases, and 10 bases stayed unmatched. From germline, CDR1 is LNHDA and CDR2 SQIVND (reference sequence). The CDR3 DNA sequence: TGTGCCACCCTTAGAGGGGACAGTAACACTGAAGCTTTCTTT. It translates to CATLRGDSNTEAFF.

This clone was recorded a few times. The chain combines TRBV27 with TRBJ1-2; 12 nucleotides agree with TRBD1. The CDR3 consists of 18 residues. CDR1 is MNHEY and CDR2 is SMNVEV in the germline V gene (reference sequence). V shed 5 bases and J 0 bases; nucleotides not matched to a gene: 10. DNA for the CDR3: TGTGCCAGCAGTCTAAGATCCGGGACAGGGGGCCCTAACTATGGCTACACCTTC. Its translation is CASSLRSGTGGPNYGYTF.

V is TRBV6-5 and J is TRBJ2-1; no firm D call. CDR1 is MNHEY and CDR2 is SVGAGI in the germline V gene. The germline V and J ends were trimmed by 5 bases and 4 bases, with 3 bases remaining between them. The CDR3 runs 11 residues. The CDR3 bases are TGTGCCAGCAGTAATTACAATGAGCAGTTCTTC. Amino acids: CASSNYNEQFF.

This clone has a handful of counts. The chain combines TRBV30 with TRBJ1-5; D unresolved. This CDR3 comprises 14 residues. Trimming left V 0 bases short and J 7 bases short, with 13 bases between. Germline assignment: CDR1 GTSNPN and CDR2 SVGIG (reference sequence). CDR3 protein: CAWSVGQEVQPQHF. The DNA for the CDR3 is TGTGCCTGGAGTGTTGGTCAGGAAGTCCAGCCCCAGCATTTT.

V and J are TRBV28 and TRBJ1-6, with D maybe TRBD1 (5 bases). Germline CDR1 is MDHEN and CDR2 is SYDVKM. Trimming took 5 bases from V and 7 from J, leaving 15 bases between them. This CDR3 region has 15 residues. The chain's CDR3 is CASSTLGTANSPLHF. The CDR3 coding sequence is TGTGCCAGCAGTACCCTTGGGACGGCGAATTCACCCCTCCACTTT.

The rearrangement joins TRBV18 to TRBJ1-1; D perhaps matches TRBD1 (5 bases). Germline assignment: CDR1 KGHSH and CDR2 LQKENI. This CDR3 contains 12 residues. Trimming pared 7 bases from V and 2 bases from J, leaving 8 bases between. CDR3 in amino acids: CASFDRNTEAFF. In DNA, the CDR3 is TGTGCCAGCTTCGACAGAAACACTGAAGCTTTCTTT.

The chain is built from TRBV2 and TRBJ1-1, with TRBD1 identical over 7 bases. Trimming removed 3 bases from V and 1 base from J; junction bases left unmatched: 5. Germline assignment: CDR1 SNHLY and CDR2 FYNNEI. This CDR3 spans 15 amino acids. CDR3 nucleotides: TGTGCCAGCAGTGAGGAGGGACAGTGGAACACTGAAGCTTTCTTT. Amino acid sequence: CASSEEGQWNTEAFF.

V and J are TRBV11-3 and TRBJ2-6, with D maybe TRBD1 (6 bases). Germline values: CDR1 SGHNT, CDR2 YENEEA. The germline V and J ends were trimmed by 1 base and 2 bases, with 12 bases remaining between them. The CDR3 is made up of 17 amino acids. The CDR3 bases are TGTGCCAGCAGCTTAGGAGGATGGGGGCCTGGGGCCAACGTCCTGACTTTC. Translation: CASSLGGWGPGANVLTF.

This chain links TRBV2 with TRBJ1-1, with 10 bases that match TRBD1. This CDR3 is built from 13 residues. Trimming removed 5 bases from V and 12 bases from J; junction bases left unmatched: 9. Germline CDR1 reads SNHLY; CDR2 reads FYNNEI. The chain's CDR3 is CASSLTGGGGSFF. CDR3 sequence (DNA): TGTGCCAGCAGTTTGACAGGGGGCGGTGGGTCTTTCTTT.

This chain joins TRBV11-2 and TRBJ1-2; D is unclear. The CDR3 length is 13 residues. Germline lookup yields CDR1 SGHAT and CDR2 FQNNGV. The V gene lost 1 base and the J gene lost 1 base, with 4 bases spanning the gap. The CDR3 sequence is CASSLADNYGYTF. DNA for the CDR3: TGTGCCAGCAGCTTAGCAGATAACTATGGCTACACCTTC.

This clone occurred a few times. V and J are TRBV19 and TRBJ1-5; D ambiguous. This CDR3 region has 15 residues. V lost 6 bases, J lost 2 bases, and 14 bases lay in between. The V gene's germline CDR1 is LNHDA and CDR2 SQIVND (reference sequence). The CDR3 bases are TGTGCCAGTAGCTTCGGGCGGGTCGGCAATCAGCCCCAGCATTTT. Protein: CASSFGRVGNQPQHF.

This chain uses TRBV6-1 with TRBJ1-5; 7 nucleotides align to TRBD1. V shed 1 base, J shed 7 bases, and the junction held 7 bases outside the gene matches. In germline, CDR1 is MNHNS, CDR2 SASEGT. The CDR3 spans 15 residues. The CDR3, as DNA: TGTGCCAGCAGTGAAGTCCGACAGGGAGGGCAGCCCCAGCATTTT. The encoded protein is CASSEVRQGGQPQHF.

This rearrangement joins TRBV4-2 to TRBJ2-7; TRBD1 matches at 11 bases. The CDR3 contains 16 residues. J gave up 3 bases and V 0 bases, and 4 bases lay outside the gene matches. Germline CDR1 and CDR2: LGHNA and YNFKEQ. The CDR3 DNA reads as TGTGCCAGCAGCCAAGAAACCGGGACAGGGGGCTACGAGCAGTACTTC. Translating gives CASSQETGTGGYEQYF.

A note on this clone: The identical CDR3 is also encoded by other nucleotide sequences in the sample. This chain links TRBV5-1 with TRBJ1-2; D ambiguous. Germline V CDR1 and CDR2: SGHRS, YFSETQ. There are 15 residues in the CDR3. The ends were cut back, 0 bases at V and 2 bases at J, with 11 bases in the middle. The CDR3 sequence: CASSLGGSNNYGYTF. The DNA of the CDR3 is TGCGCCAGCAGCTTGGGAGGATCAAACAACTATGGCTACACCTTC.

The gene calls are TRBV9 and TRBJ1-4, with 9 bases lining up with TRBD1. Germline V gene data show CDR1 as SGDLS and CDR2 as YYNGEE. The CDR3 is 13 amino acids. Trimming at V came to 7 bases and at J to 7 bases, leaving 5 bases not matched to a gene. CDR3 sequence (DNA): TGTGCCAGCGGCGGACAGGGGTTTGAAAAACTGTTTTTT. This sequence encodes CASGGQGFEKLFF. Complete variable domain (other parts from reference TRBV9 and TRBJ1-4): DSGVTQTPKHLITATGQRVTLRCSPRSGDLSVYWYQQSLDQGLQFLIQYYNGEERAKGNILERFSAQQFPDLHSELNLSSLELGDSALYFCASGGQGFEKLFFGSGTQLSVL.

The chain couples TRBV28 to TRBJ2-7, with 15 bases matching TRBD2. The CDR3 is 18 amino acids. J gave up 2 bases and V 6 bases, and 11 bases lay outside the gene matches. Germline CDR1 is MDHEN and CDR2 is SYDVKM. CDR3 DNA sequence: TGTGCCAGCAGCGCCGGACTAGCGGGGGGGCTGACCCCCTACGAGCAGTACTTC. Protein sequence: CASSAGLAGGLTPYEQYF.

CDR3 sequence reads: CASSSDPGRVGNEKLFF. The CDR3 bases are TGTGCCAGCAGTTCCGATCCCGGGAGGGTCGGTAATGAAAAACTGTTTTTT. V gene TRBV27 combines with J gene TRBJ1-4; D gene uncertain. V gave up 4 bases and J gave up 4 bases, with 19 bases separating them. The CDR3 is made up of 17 amino acids. Per the germline V gene, CDR1 is MNHEY and CDR2 is SMNVEV (reference sequence).

The chain combines TRBV2 with TRBJ1-5, with no clear D. Per the germline V gene, CDR1 is SNHLY and CDR2 is FYNNEI. The CDR3 is 13 residues long. Between the trimmed V and J ends, which lost 10 bases and 6 bases, there was a span of 16 bases. The CDR3 region has the DNA TGTGCCACAGCACCGGGCGGCGTTCAGCCCCAGCATTTT. This sequence encodes CATAPGGVQPQHF.

This clone appeared a single time. In DNA, the CDR3 is TGTGCCAGCAGCTCCGGGACAGGGCTCTCTGGGGCCAACGTCCTGACTTTC. Residues: CASSSGTGLSGANVLTF. The chain combines TRBV27 with TRBJ2-6, with TRBD1 matching 9 bases. V lost 6 bases to trimming and J lost 0 bases; unmatched junction nucleotides: 6. Germline loops: CDR1 MNHEY, CDR2 SMNVEV (reference sequence). The CDR3 is 17 amino acids.

The V and J genes are TRBV19 and TRBJ1-6; maybe TRBD1 (6 bases). CDR1 is LNHDA and CDR2 is SQIVND in the germline V gene (reference sequence). Between the trimmed V and J ends, which lost 5 bases and 4 bases, there was a span of 9 bases. The CDR3 is 14 residues long. The chain's CDR3 is CASSEGGYNSPLHF. CDR3 coding DNA: TGTGCCAGTAGTGAGGGGGGGTATAATTCACCCCTCCACTTT.

The DNA for the CDR3 is TGTGCCAGCAGCCGAGAAGGCCGGGACCTCTATGGCTACACCTTC. Its protein product is CASSREGRDLYGYTF. The chain combines TRBV3-1 (or the pseudogene TRBV3-2) with TRBJ1-2, with D perhaps matching TRBD1 (5 bases). Trimming left V 4 bases short and J 4 bases short, with 16 bases between. Germline CDR1 reads LGHDT; CDR2 reads YNNKEL (reference sequence). CDR3 length: 15 residues.

For the CDR3, the DNA is TGTGCCAGCAGCGTAAGGTCCGGGGGGGCCGGGGAGCTGTTTTTT. Translated, it gives CASSVRSGGAGELFF. The rearrangement links TRBV9 to TRBJ2-2, with 8 bases matching TRBD2. V lost 1 base, J lost 6 bases, and 5 bases stayed unmatched. CDR1 is SGDLS and CDR2 is YYNGEE in the germline V gene. This CDR3 has 15 residues.

The chain uses TRBV24-1 and TRBJ1-2, with D perhaps matching TRBD1 (6 bases). V was shortened by 2 bases and J by 4 bases, with 10 bases between the two germline ends. In germline, CDR1 is KGHDR, CDR2 SFDVKD. This CDR3 region has 14 residues. DNA of the CDR3: TGTGCCACCAGTGATTCCAGGGACACCTATGGCTACACCTTC. This encodes CATSDSRDTYGYTF.